The source of this T cell receptor (beta chain) is a study of blood T cell repertoires in COVID-19. Study information: COVID-19 samples from acute and convalescent phases originated in the United States, Italy and Spain. The cDNA or gDNA used as material had been derived from T cells, B-cell-depleted T cells, or PBMCs.

V lost 3 bases and J 0 bases, leaving 10 bases between the germline ends. CDR3 length: 15 residues. Germline CDR1 SGHRS, CDR2 YFSETQ. Original methodology: Quantification of nucleated cells was approximated via reference gene primer amplification. The method was immunoSEQ multiplex PCR; TCRdb's version includes in-frame clones alone and lacks a portion of them. The V and J calls and clone size come from that table; D and trimming were worked out from the DNA. The table has approximately 150,000 clones, about 86% seen once. The TCR sequence derives from a man between 65 and 85 years old with acute or convalescent COVID-19. The specimen sequenced was peripheral blood. This sequence joins TRBV5-1 and TRBJ1-3, with D perhaps TRBD1 (6 bases). The CDR3 here is CASSSSGDSGNTIYF. CDR3 DNA sequence: TGCGCCAGCAGCTCGTCAGGGGACTCTGGAAACACCATATATTTT.